The 30 T cell receptor beta chains presented below share a single source sample, sequenced in a study of CD8+CD57+ T cells in acquired aplastic anemia. Patients who underwent sequencing had shown CD8+CD57+ cell expansion by flow cytometry. Genomic DNA acted as the template from which TCR beta VDJ combination and CDR3 sequence profiling were carried out. MiXCR, applied by TCRdb to the reads, yields one record per CDR3 protein. The table records 200,000 or so distinct CDR3 sequences, roughly 45% of them present only once. Sample: sorted CD4+, CD8+, or CD8+CD57+ T cells (not recorded which) from PBMCs. These receptors all come from a human donor with aplastic anemia.

This clonotype was counted at least ten times. The chain recombines TRBV6-5 with TRBJ1-3, with D possibly TRBD1 on 6 matching bases. CDR3 length equals 15 residues. Per the germline V gene, CDR1 is MNHEY and CDR2 is SVGAGI. Trimming left V 0 bases short and J 3 bases short, with 9 bases between. CDR3 residues: CASSYSDRRGNTIYF. CDR3 nucleotides: TGTGCCAGCAGTTACTCAGACAGGCGTGGAAACACCATATATTTT.

Comment on this clonotype: Possible read error: a much larger clone is one base away. V and J are TRBV5-1 and TRBJ2-7; D gene ambiguous. Judging by the DNA end, TRBJ2-5 fits better; the J call may be wrong. The CDR3 loop spans 14 amino acids. Germline CDR1 reads SGHRS; CDR2 reads YFSETQ. The CDR3 nucleotides read TGCGCCAGCAGCCATTCCAAAGACCGGGAGACCCAGTACTTC. Translation gives CASSHSKDRETQYF.

The chain is built from TRBV20-1 and TRBJ2-5, with D perhaps given as TRBD1 or TRBD2 (5 bases each). CDR3 length: 14 residues. In germline, CDR1 is DFQATT, CDR2 SNEGSKA (reference sequence). Trimming stripped 3 bases from V and 4 bases from J, with 15 bases between. The CDR3 nucleotides are TGCAGTGCTAGGTTGGAGGTCAGGGTAGAGACCCAGTACTTC. This sequence encodes CSARLEVRVETQYF.

This clonotype appeared a few times. The V gene is TRBV2, the J gene TRBJ2-4; TRBD1 matches 10 bases. The V and J ends lost 5 bases and 8 bases, in that order; junction bases with no gene match: 9. CDR1 SNHLY and CDR2 FYNNEI come from the germline V gene. The CDR3 sequence is 15 residues long. CDR3 protein: CASSPTRDRGDIQYF. CDR3 nucleotide sequence: TGTGCCAGCAGTCCCACCCGGGACAGGGGTGACATTCAGTACTTC.

There are many counts of this clonotype. V and J are TRBV7-6 and TRBJ2-7, with a tentative D call TRBD1 (7 bases). The CDR3 sequence is 16 residues long. V gave up 0 bases and J gave up 6 bases, with 18 bases separating them. Per germline, CDR1 SGHVS and CDR2 FNYEAQ. The CDR3 sequence: CASSLAAGGSMGEQYF. The CDR3, as DNA: TGTGCCAGCAGCTTAGCGGCAGGGGGGTCTATGGGCGAGCAGTACTTC.

This clonotype showed up just a few times. V usage is TRBV10-3 and J usage is TRBJ2-1; D possibly corresponds to TRBD2 (7 bases). The germline gives CDR1 ENHRY, CDR2 SYGVKD. V was pared by 5 bases and J by 7 bases, with 18 bases between. The CDR3 is 15 residues long. DNA of the CDR3: TGTGCCATCAGTTACGGGCGGGGGCGAGGGAATGAGCAGTTCTTC. This codes for CAISYGRGRGNEQFF.

In this sample, this clonotype turned up a few times. This chain uses TRBV5-5 with TRBJ1-2; no reliable D call. Germline loops: CDR1 SGHKS, CDR2 YYEKEE (reference sequence). Trimming left V 0 bases short and J 5 bases short, with 8 bases between. The CDR3 is 13 residues long. The CDR3 DNA follows: TGTGCCAGCAGCTTGGGGGCTTCATATGGCTACACCTTC. It translates to CASSLGASYGYTF.

In this sample, this clonotype turned up many times. This chain joins TRBV5-1 and TRBJ2-2; no definite D call. The CDR3 extends over 15 amino acids. In germline, CDR1 is SGHRS, CDR2 YFSETQ. The ends were cut back, 0 bases at V and 3 bases at J, with 9 bases in the middle. The CDR3 region has the DNA TGCGCCAGCAGCTTGGCTAGGGCGGACACCGGGGAGCTGTTTTTT. Protein product: CASSLARADTGELFF.

This clonotype has just one count. This rearrangement joins TRBV2 to TRBJ1-5, with no clear D. Germline CDR1 reads SNHLY; CDR2 reads FYNNEI. Trimming took 2 bases from V and 0 from J, leaving 11 bases between them. This CDR3 spans 16 amino acids. The CDR3 loop reads CASSEWGFDSNQPQHF. CDR3 DNA sequence: TGTGCCAGCAGTGAATGGGGATTTGATAGCAATCAGCCCCAGCATTTT.

This chain connects TRBV7-9 to TRBJ1-1, with 9 bases aligning to TRBD1. Looked up from germline, CDR1 is SEHNR and CDR2 is FQNEAQ (reference sequence). V lost 5 bases and J lost 4; bases outside the gene matches: 5. This CDR3 comprises 14 residues. The CDR3 DNA reads as TGTGCCAGCAGCCCGGGACAGGGAGTCACTGAAGCTTTCTTT. Residues: CASSPGQGVTEAFF.

V and J are TRBV19 and TRBJ1-6; possible D gene TRBD1, 5 bases. CDR3 size: 15 residues. CDR1 and CDR2 from the germline V gene are LNHDA and SQIVND (reference sequence). V lost 6 bases, J lost 12 bases, and 21 bases lay in between. In DNA, the CDR3 is TGTGCCAGTAGCCCCAGGGACGTCACTTCTGGACCCCTCCACTTT. It is translated as CASSPRDVTSGPLHF.

This clonotype came up many times. The CDR3 DNA reads TGTGCCAGCAGTCCAACAGTAGAAGTAGGGAACACCATATATTTT. Translating gives CASSPTVEVGNTIYF. The chain employs TRBV5-4 and TRBJ1-3; D not certain. Per the germline V gene, CDR1 is SGHNT and CDR2 is YYREEE (reference sequence). CDR3 length: 15 amino acids. V lost 5 bases and J 7 bases, leaving 19 bases between the germline ends.

The chain joins TRBV5-6 to TRBJ2-5, with a tentative D call TRBD2 (7 bases). In germline, CDR1 is SGHDT, CDR2 YYEEEE. This CDR3 has 17 amino acids. V dropped 1 base and J dropped 0 bases, with 16 bases sitting between them. The chain's CDR3 is CASSLSGGGRYQETQYF. The CDR3 region has the DNA TGTGCCAGCAGCTTGAGTGGCGGGGGCAGATACCAAGAGACCCAGTACTTC.

This clonotype was recorded at least ten times. The chain uses TRBV6-1 and TRBJ1-4, with unresolved D. The germline V and J ends were trimmed by 3 bases and 3 bases, with 11 bases remaining between them. The germline CDR1 and CDR2 sequences are MNHNS and SASEGT. The CDR3 is made up of 15 amino acids. CDR3 nucleotide sequence: TGTGCCAGCAGTGATACGGACGAGGCTAATGAAAAACTGTTTTTT. Translation gives CASSDTDEANEKLFF.

The rearrangement links TRBV20-1 to TRBJ2-7; 11 bases agree with TRBD2. Near its end, the DNA agrees better with TRBJ2-5, so the J call may be wrong. The CDR3 length is 14 residues. CDR1 is DFQATT and CDR2 is SNEGSKA in the germline V gene (reference sequence). This chain's CDR3 is CSAPTSGAGETQYF. The CDR3 nucleotides read TGCAGTGCACCGACTAGCGGGGCTGGGGAGACCCAGTACTTC.

This clonotype was seen many times. V is TRBV7-9 and J is TRBJ2-3; 7 positions match TRBD1. Germline V lookup: CDR1 SEHNR, CDR2 FQNEAQ (reference sequence). The CDR3 has 17 residues. V lost 2 bases and J lost 2; bases outside the gene matches: 10. The CDR3 spells CASSLITGTDFTDTQYF. In DNA form, the CDR3 reads TGTGCCAGCAGCTTAATAACAGGGACAGATTTCACAGATACGCAGTATTTT.

V is TRBV28 and J is TRBJ1-1; D is unresolved. The V gene lost 6 bases and the J gene lost 0 bases, with 17 bases spanning the gap. The CDR3 length is 16 residues. From germline, CDR1 is MDHEN and CDR2 SYDVKM. The CDR3 region has the DNA TGTGCCAGCAGGCAAGGACTGCGGCTCGTGAACACTGAAGCTTTCTTT. Encoded protein: CASRQGLRLVNTEAFF. The full variable domain, with the rest looked up from reference TRBV28 and TRBJ1-1, is DVKVTQSSRYLVKRTGEKVFLECVQDMDHENMFWYRQDPGLGLRLIYFSYDVKMKEKGDIPEGYSVSREKKERFSLILESASTNQTSMYLCASRQGLRLVNTEAFFGQGTRLTVV.

The genes are TRBV18 and TRBJ2-5, with a weak D call TRBD1 (5 bases). The CDR3 is made up of 18 amino acids. With 3 bases removed from V and 5 bases from J, the gap between germline ends came to 25 bases. Germline CDR1 and CDR2: KGHSH and LQKENI. The CDR3 reads CASSPARLEAHGHETQYF. As DNA, the CDR3 is TGTGCCAGCTCACCCGCCAGACTCGAGGCCCATGGACACGAGACCCAGTACTTC. The variable domain in full, with the rest retrieved from reference TRBV18 and TRBJ2-5, is NAGVMQNPRHLVRRRGQEARLRCSPMKGHSHVYWYRQLPEEGLKFMVYLQKENIIDESGMPKERFSAEFPKEGPSILRIQQVVRGDSAAYFCASSPARLEAHGHETQYFGPGTRLLVL.

This clonotype was found a few times. V is TRBV4-1 and J is TRBJ1-3; 7 nucleotides match TRBD1. The CDR3 totals 14 residues. V dropped 5 bases and J dropped 2; count of bases not matched to a gene: 3. Germline V lookup: CDR1 MGHRA, CDR2 YSYEKL. CDR3: CASSSTGTGNTIYF. In DNA, the CDR3 is TGCGCCAGCAGCTCGACAGGGACTGGAAACACCATATATTTT.

This clonotype was picked up many times. The chain couples TRBV11-2 to TRBJ2-6, with 9 bases fitting TRBD1. CDR1 SGHAT and CDR2 FQNNGV come from the germline V gene. J was trimmed by 4 bases and V by 10 bases; bases with no gene match: 14. This CDR3 spans 17 amino acids. CDR3 protein: CATETGTGSSGANVLTF. The CDR3 DNA reads TGTGCCACAGAAACCGGGACAGGGAGCTCAGGGGCCAACGTCCTGACTTTC.

V is TRBV19 and J is TRBJ1-1, with D unresolved. Looked up from germline, CDR1 is LNHDA and CDR2 is SQIVND (reference sequence). The germline V and J ends were trimmed by 10 bases and 1 base, with 16 bases remaining between them. The CDR3 covers 14 residues. This CDR3 is CAIRTGGRNTEAFF. The CDR3, as DNA: TGTGCCATCCGTACGGGCGGACGGAACACTGAAGCTTTCTTT.

This clonotype was detected ten times or more. The chain links TRBV30 to TRBJ2-5; the D call may be TRBD1 or TRBD2 (5 bases each). V was trimmed by 4 bases and J by 2 bases, leaving 17 bases between them. Germline lookup yields CDR1 GTSNPN and CDR2 SVGIG (reference sequence). The CDR3 is 15 amino acids. The CDR3 reads CAWIETGTLQETQYF. CDR3 DNA sequence: TGTGCCTGGATCGAGACCGGGACCTTACAAGAGACCCAGTACTTC. The whole variable domain, remainder taken from reference TRBV30 and TRBJ2-5, is SQTIHQWPATLVQPVGSPLSLECTVEGTSNPNLYWYRQAAGRGLQLLFYSVGIGQISSEVPQNLSASRPQDRQFILSSKKLLLSDSGFYLCAWIETGTLQETQYFGPGTRLLVL.

This clonotype has more than one count but fewer than ten. This chain connects TRBV20-1 to TRBJ1-5; 9 bases match TRBD1. The CDR3 has 15 residues. The germline gives CDR1 DFQATT, CDR2 SNEGSKA (reference sequence). V was pared by 3 bases and J by 3 bases, with 6 bases of the junction left unmatched. CDR3 DNA: TGCAGTGCTAGCACCGGGACAGGGTTCAATCAGCCCCAGCATTTT. Protein sequence: CSASTGTGFNQPQHF.

This clonotype was found many times. The chain is built from TRBV20-1 and TRBJ1-5; TRBD1 agrees at 8 bases. CDR3 length: 16 residues. Germline-derived CDR1 and CDR2 are DFQATT and SNEGSKA (reference sequence). V trimming: 0 bases; J trimming: 5 bases; junction bases outside the gene matches: 9. CDR3 sequence (DNA): TGCAGTGCTAGAGACGACGGCGCAGGGGGCGATCAGCCCCAGCATTTT. As protein: CSARDDGAGGDQPQHF.

The chain is built from TRBV20-1 and TRBJ2-7, with TRBD2 identical over 12 bases. The CDR3 contains 14 residues. The V and J ends lost 5 bases and 3 bases, in that order; junction bases with no gene match: 5. Germline V gene sequence: CDR1 DFQATT, CDR2 SNEGSKA (reference sequence). The CDR3 region has the DNA TGCAGTGCTCGACTAGCGGGGGAACTCTACGAGCAGTACTTC. Translated: CSARLAGELYEQYF.

The table lists this clonotype with many counts. The rearrangement uses TRBV11-1 and TRBJ1-2; TRBD1 is a possible D gene (6 bases). The CDR3 is made up of 13 amino acids. The V and J ends lost 0 bases and 7 bases respectively, with 9 bases between them. Germline lookup yields CDR1 SGHAT and CDR2 FQDESV (reference sequence). CDR3 region: CASSLATGIGYTF. DNA for the CDR3: TGTGCCAGCAGCTTAGCCACAGGGATTGGCTACACCTTC.

This clonotype showed up many times. This chain links TRBV7-7 with TRBJ2-5; TRBD2 agrees at 8 bases. CDR1 is SSHAT, CDR2 FNYEAQ, per germline (reference sequence). Losses at the gene ends were 5 bases for V and 2 bases for J; bases not matched to a gene: 7. This CDR3 is built from 15 residues. DNA for the CDR3: TGTGCCAGCAGCGCCACGGGGGGGACACAAGAGACCCAGTACTTC. Amino acid sequence: CASSATGGTQETQYF.

This clonotype was counted ten times or more. The chain combines TRBV5-1 with TRBJ2-2; maybe TRBD1 (5 bases). CDR3 length: 13 residues. V was trimmed by 4 bases and J by 6 bases, leaving 10 bases between them. CDR1 and CDR2 from the germline V gene are SGHRS and YFSETQ. CDR3 region: CASSSQGPGELFF. The DNA for the CDR3 is TGCGCCAGCAGCAGCCAGGGTCCCGGGGAGCTGTTTTTT. Filled out from reference TRBV5-1 and TRBJ2-2, the complete variable domain reads KAGVTQTPRYLIKTRGQQVTLSCSPISGHRSVSWYQQTPGQGLQFLFEYFSETQRNKGNFPGRFSGRQFSNSRSEMNVSTLELGDSALYLCASSSQGPGELFFGEGSRLTVL.

This clonotype was detected many times. The chain carries TRBV20-1 and TRBJ1-6; 9 positions agree with TRBD1. The junction had 10 bases not matched to a gene; V was cut back by 0 bases and J by 10 bases. The CDR3 is made up of 16 amino acids. CDR1 is DFQATT and CDR2 is SNEGSKA in the germline V gene (reference sequence). The CDR3: CSARDLSGQGGSPLHF. The CDR3 DNA sequence: TGCAGTGCTAGAGATCTCTCGGGACAGGGTGGATCACCCCTCCACTTT.

This clonotype came up once. Just one base apart from a much larger clone, this may be a read error. This chain uses TRBV28 with TRBJ2-7; 9 bases map to TRBD1. Germline V gene data show CDR1 as MDHEN and CDR2 as SYDVKM. CDR3 length equals 16 residues. The CDR3 sequence is CASSQTGTGSPYEQCF. CDR3 nucleotides: TGTGCCAGCAGTCAGACTGGGACAGGGTCCCCCTACGAGCAGTGCTTC.